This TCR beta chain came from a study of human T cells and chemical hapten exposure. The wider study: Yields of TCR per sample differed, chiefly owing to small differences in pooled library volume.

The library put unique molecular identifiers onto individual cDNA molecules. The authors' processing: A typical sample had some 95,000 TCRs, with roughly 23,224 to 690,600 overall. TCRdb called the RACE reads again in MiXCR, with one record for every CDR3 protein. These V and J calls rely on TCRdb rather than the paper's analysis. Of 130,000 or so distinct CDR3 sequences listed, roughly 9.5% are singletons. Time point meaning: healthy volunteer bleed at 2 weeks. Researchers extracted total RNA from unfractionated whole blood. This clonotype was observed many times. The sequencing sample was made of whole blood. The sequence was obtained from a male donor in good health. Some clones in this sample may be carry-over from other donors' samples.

CDR3 in DNA: TGTGCCAGCAGAGGGGGGAGAGATACGCAGTATTTT. Its protein is CASRGGRDTQYF. The genes are TRBV12-3 or TRBV12-4 and TRBJ2-3; D possibly matches TRBD1 or TRBD2 (6 bases each). This CDR3 is built from 12 residues. The V end was cut by 6 bases, the J end by 5 bases, with 9 bases between.